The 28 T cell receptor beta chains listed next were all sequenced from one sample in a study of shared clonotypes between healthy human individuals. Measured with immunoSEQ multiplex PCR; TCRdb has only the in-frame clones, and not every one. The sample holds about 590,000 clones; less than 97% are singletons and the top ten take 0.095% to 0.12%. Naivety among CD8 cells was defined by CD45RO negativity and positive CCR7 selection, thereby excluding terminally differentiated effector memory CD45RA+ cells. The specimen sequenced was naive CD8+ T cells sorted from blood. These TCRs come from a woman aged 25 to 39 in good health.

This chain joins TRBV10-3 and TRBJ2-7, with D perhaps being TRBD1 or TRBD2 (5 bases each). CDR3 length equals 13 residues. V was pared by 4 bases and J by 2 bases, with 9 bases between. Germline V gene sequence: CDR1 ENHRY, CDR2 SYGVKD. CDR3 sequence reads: CAISGDGTYEQYF. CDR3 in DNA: TGTGCCATCAGTGGGGACGGCACCTACGAGCAGTACTTC.

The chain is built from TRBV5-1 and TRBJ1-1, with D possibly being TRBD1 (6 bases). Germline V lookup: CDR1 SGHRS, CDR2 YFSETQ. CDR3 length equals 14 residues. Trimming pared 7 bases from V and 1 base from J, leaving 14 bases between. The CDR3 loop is CASGATGSNTEAFF. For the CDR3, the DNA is TGCGCCAGCGGAGCGACAGGCTCGAACACTGAAGCTTTCTTT.

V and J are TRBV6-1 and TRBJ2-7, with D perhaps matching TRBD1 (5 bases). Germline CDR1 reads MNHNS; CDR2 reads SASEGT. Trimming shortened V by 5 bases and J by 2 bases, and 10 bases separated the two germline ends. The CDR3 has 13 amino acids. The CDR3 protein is CASSRIQAYEQYF. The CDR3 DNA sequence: TGTGCCAGCAGTCGGATACAGGCCTACGAGCAGTACTTC.

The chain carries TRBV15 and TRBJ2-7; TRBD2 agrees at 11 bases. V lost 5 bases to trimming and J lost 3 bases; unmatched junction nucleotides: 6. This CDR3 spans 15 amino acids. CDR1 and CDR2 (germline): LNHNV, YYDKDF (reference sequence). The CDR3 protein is CATSDLAGGNYEQYF. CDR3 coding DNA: TGTGCCACCAGCGACCTAGCGGGGGGTAACTACGAGCAGTACTTC.

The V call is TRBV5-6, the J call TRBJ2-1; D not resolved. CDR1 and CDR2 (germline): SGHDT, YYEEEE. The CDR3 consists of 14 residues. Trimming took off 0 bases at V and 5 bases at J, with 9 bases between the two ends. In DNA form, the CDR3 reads TGTGCCAGCAGCTTGGGGTCCCGAAACAATGAGCAGTTCTTC. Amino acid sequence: CASSLGSRNNEQFF.

The CDR3, as DNA: TGTGCCAGCAGGGAGCTAGCGGGAGGTGGCTCCTACAATGAGCAGTTCTTC. This encodes CASRELAGGGSYNEQFF. This chain connects TRBV5-4 to TRBJ2-1; 11 bases agree with TRBD2. The CDR3 has 17 residues. V lost 5 bases, J lost 0 bases, and 7 bases stayed unmatched. Germline CDR1 is SGHNT and CDR2 is YYREEE (reference sequence).

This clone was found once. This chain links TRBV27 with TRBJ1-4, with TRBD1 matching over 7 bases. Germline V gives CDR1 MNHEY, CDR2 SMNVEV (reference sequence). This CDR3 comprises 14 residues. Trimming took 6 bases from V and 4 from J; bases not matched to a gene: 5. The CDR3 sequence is CASRMTGINEKLFF. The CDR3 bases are TGTGCCAGCAGGATGACAGGGATTAATGAAAAACTGTTTTTT.

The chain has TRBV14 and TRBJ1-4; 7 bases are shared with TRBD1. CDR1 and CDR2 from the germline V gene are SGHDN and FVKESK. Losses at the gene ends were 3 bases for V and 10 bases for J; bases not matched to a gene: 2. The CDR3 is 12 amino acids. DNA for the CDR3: TGTGCCAGCAGCCAGTGGACAGGAAAACTGTTTTTT. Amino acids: CASSQWTGKLFF.

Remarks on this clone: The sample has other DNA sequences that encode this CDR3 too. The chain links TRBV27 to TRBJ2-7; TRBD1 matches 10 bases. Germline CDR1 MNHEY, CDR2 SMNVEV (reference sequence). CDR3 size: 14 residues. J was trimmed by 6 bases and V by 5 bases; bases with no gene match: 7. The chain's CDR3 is CASSPGQGVGEQYF. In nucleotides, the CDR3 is TGTGCCAGCAGTCCAGGACAGGGGGTGGGCGAGCAGTACTTC.

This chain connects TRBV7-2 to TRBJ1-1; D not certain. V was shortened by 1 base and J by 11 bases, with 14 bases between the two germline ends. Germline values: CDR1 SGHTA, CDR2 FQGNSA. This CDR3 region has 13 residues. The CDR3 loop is CASSLVGPEEAFF. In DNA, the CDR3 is TGTGCCAGCAGCTTAGTGGGCCCAGAAGAGGCTTTCTTT.

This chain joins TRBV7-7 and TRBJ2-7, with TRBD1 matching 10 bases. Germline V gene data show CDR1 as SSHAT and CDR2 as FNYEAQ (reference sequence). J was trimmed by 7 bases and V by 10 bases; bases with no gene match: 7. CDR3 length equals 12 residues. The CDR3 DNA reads TGTGCCATCCGGGACAGGGGTGGAGAGCAGTACTTC. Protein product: CAIRDRGGEQYF.

In nucleotides, the CDR3 is TGTGCCAGCAGCCAGGCGGGTTGGAGTCAGCCCCAGCATTTT. It codes for CASSQAGWSQPQHF. This sequence joins TRBV14 and TRBJ1-5; D ambiguous. The CDR3 length is 14 residues. Trimming took 3 bases from V and 6 from J, leaving 12 bases between them. The V gene's germline CDR1 is SGHDN and CDR2 FVKESK.

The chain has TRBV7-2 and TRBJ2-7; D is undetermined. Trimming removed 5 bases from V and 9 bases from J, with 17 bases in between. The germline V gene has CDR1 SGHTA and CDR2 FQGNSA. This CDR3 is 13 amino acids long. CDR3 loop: CASSLPPDRVQYF. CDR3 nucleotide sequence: TGTGCCAGCAGCCTCCCGCCAGATCGAGTGCAGTACTTC.

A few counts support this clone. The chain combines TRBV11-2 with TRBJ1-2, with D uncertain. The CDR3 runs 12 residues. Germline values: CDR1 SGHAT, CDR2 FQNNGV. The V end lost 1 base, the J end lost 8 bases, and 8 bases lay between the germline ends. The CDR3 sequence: CASSLGHPGYTF. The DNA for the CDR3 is TGTGCCAGCAGCTTAGGACACCCGGGCTACACCTTC.

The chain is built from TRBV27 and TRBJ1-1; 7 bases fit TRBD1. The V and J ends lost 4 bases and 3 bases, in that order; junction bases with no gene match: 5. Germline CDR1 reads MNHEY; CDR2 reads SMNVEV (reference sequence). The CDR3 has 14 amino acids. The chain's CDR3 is CASSSTGSHTEAFF. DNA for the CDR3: TGTGCCAGCAGTTCGACAGGGTCTCACACTGAAGCTTTCTTT.

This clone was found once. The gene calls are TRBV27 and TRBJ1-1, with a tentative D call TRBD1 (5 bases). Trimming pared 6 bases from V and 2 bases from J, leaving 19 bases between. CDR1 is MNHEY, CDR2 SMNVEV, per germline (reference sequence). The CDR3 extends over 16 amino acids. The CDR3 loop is CASRPLSGTFNTEAFF. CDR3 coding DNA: TGTGCCAGCAGACCTCTCTCCGGGACGTTCAACACTGAAGCTTTCTTT.

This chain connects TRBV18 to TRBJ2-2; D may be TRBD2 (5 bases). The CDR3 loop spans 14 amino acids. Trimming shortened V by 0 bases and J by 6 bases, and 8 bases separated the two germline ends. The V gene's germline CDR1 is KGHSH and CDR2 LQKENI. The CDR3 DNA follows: TGTGCCAGCTCACCACCTGGGAGCTCCGGGGAGCTGTTTTTT. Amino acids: CASSPPGSSGELFF.

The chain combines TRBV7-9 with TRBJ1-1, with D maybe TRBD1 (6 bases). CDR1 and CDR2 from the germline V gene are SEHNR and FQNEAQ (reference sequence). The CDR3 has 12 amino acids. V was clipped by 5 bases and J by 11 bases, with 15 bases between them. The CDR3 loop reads CASSGRTVGAFF. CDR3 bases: TGTGCCAGCAGCGGACGGACAGTCGGCGCTTTCTTT.

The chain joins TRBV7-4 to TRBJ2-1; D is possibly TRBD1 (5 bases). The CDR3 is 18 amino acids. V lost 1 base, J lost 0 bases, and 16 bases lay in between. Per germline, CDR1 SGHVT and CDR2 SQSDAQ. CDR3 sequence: CASSLGLGVPHSYNEQFF. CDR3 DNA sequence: TGTGCCAGCAGCTTAGGGTTAGGGGTCCCCCACTCCTACAATGAGCAGTTCTTC.

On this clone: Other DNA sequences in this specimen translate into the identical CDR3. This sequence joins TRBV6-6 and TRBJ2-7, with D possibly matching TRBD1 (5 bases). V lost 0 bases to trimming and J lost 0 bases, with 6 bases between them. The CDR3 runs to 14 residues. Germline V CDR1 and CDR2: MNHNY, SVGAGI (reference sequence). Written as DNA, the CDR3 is TGTGCCAGCAGTTACTCAGGGGACTCCTACGAGCAGTACTTC. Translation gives CASSYSGDSYEQYF.

CDR3 bases: TGTGCCAGCAGTTCTCACCGGGACATCAACTTAGCCACCTACGAGCAGTACTTC. The encoded protein is CASSSHRDINLATYEQYF. The chain uses TRBV28 and TRBJ2-7; TRBD1 is a possible D gene (6 bases). The CDR3 runs 18 residues. V lost 4 bases to trimming and J lost 2 bases, with 24 bases between them. The V gene's germline CDR1 is MDHEN and CDR2 SYDVKM.

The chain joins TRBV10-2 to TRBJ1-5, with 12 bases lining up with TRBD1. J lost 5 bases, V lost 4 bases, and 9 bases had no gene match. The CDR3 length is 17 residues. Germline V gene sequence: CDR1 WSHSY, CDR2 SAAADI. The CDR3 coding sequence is TGCGCCAGCAGTGCCGCGGTGGGACAGGGGGCTGATCAGCCCCAGCATTTT. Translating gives CASSAAVGQGADQPQHF.

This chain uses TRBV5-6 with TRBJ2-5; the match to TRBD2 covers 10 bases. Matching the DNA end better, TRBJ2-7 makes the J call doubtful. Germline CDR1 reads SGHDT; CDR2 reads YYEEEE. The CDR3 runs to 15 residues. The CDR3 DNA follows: TGTGCCAGCAGCTTGTCCCTAGCGGGGGTCTACGAGCAGTACTTC. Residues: CASSLSLAGVYEQYF.

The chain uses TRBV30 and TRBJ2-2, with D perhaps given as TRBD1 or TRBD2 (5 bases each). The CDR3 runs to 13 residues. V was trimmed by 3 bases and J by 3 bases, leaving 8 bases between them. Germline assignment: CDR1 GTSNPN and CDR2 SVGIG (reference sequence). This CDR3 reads CAWRGTYTGELFF. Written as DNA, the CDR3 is TGTGCCTGGAGAGGGACCTACACCGGGGAGCTGTTTTTT. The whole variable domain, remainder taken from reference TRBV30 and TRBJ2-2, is SQTIHQWPATLVQPVGSPLSLECTVEGTSNPNLYWYRQAAGRGLQLLFYSVGIGQISSEVPQNLSASRPQDRQFILSSKKLLLSDSGFYLCAWRGTYTGELFFGEGSRLTVL.

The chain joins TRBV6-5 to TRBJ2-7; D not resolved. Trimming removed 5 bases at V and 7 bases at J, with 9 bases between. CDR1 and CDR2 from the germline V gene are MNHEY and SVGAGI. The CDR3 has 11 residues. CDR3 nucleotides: TGTGCCAGCAGTGGCCTCGGGGAGCAGTACTTC. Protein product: CASSGLGEQYF.

The CDR3 is CSVRGGRAEAFF. CDR3 coding DNA: TGCAGCGTCCGTGGGGGTCGGGCTGAAGCTTTCTTT. This chain uses TRBV29-1 with TRBJ1-1, with a possible D match to TRBD1 (5 bases). Trimming left V 6 bases short and J 6 bases short, with 14 bases between. The germline CDR1 and CDR2 sequences are SQVTM and ANQGSEA. This CDR3 region has 12 residues.

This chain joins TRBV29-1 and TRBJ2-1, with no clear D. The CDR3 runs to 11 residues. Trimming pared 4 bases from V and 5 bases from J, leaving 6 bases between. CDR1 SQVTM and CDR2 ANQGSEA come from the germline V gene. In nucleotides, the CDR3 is TGCAGCGTTGGTCAGGACAATGAGCAGTTCTTC. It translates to CSVGQDNEQFF.

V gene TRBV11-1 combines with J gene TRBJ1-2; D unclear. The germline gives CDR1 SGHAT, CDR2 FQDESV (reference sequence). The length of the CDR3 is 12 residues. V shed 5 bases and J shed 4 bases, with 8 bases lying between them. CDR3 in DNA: TGTGCCAGCAGCCCCGGGGTCTATGGCTACACCTTC. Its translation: CASSPGVYGYTF.